Sequencing of this TCR beta chain was carried out in a study of T cells in Graves' hyperthyroidism and ophthalmopathy. This clonotype has only a few counts. TCR beta CDR3 regions were amplified from RNA. HTBI primers were employed in a first-round RT-PCR of the TCR CDR3. TCRdb reprocessed the multiplex PCR reads via MiXCR and lists one record per CDR3 protein. The profile covers about 540,000 distinct CDR3 sequences, with under 60% appearing a single time and about 8.2% taken by the ten largest. The receptor comes from a woman under 30 with Graves' hyperthyroidism. Sample: peripheral blood or thyroid tissue (not recorded which).

CDR3 nucleotide sequence: TGTGCCAGCAGCTTAGCGCACGTTTATATGTTTGGCTACACCTTC. It codes for CASSLAHVYMFGYTF. The chain uses TRBV7-9 and TRBJ1-2; D remains unclear. There are 15 residues in the CDR3. V lost 0 bases to trimming and J lost 7 bases, with 15 bases between them. Germline lookup yields CDR1 SEHNR and CDR2 FQNEAQ (reference sequence). The variable domain in full, with the rest retrieved from reference TRBV7-9 and TRBJ1-2, is DTGVSQNPRHKITKRGQNVTFRCDPISEHNRLYWYRQTLGQGPEFLTYFQNEAQLEKSRLLSDRFSAERPKGSFSTLEIQRTEQGDSAMYLCASSLAHVYMFGYTFGSGTRLTVV.